This TCR beta chain was recovered during a study of cytomegalovirus exposure and HLA in healthy donors. Primers included in the PCR were 60 Vbeta and 13 Jbeta primers. TCRdb's table, derived via immunoSEQ multiplex PCR, lists solely in-frame clones and lacks some. The sample yields about 190,000 clones, 70% to 75% seen once. The CDR3 spans 15 residues. Per germline, CDR1 MGHDK and CDR2 SYGVNS. The V segment lost 0 bases and the J segment 5 bases; nucleotides outside the gene matches: 6. Sequencing was carried out using PBMCs. The V and J genes are TRBV25-1 and TRBJ2-5, with 7 bases identical to TRBD2. This receptor was obtained from a woman in her 30s in good health and CMV-seropositive. CDR3 residues: CASSEYALGGETQYF. The CDR3, as DNA: TGTGCCAGCAGTGAATATGCGCTGGGGGGGGAGACCCAGTACTTC.